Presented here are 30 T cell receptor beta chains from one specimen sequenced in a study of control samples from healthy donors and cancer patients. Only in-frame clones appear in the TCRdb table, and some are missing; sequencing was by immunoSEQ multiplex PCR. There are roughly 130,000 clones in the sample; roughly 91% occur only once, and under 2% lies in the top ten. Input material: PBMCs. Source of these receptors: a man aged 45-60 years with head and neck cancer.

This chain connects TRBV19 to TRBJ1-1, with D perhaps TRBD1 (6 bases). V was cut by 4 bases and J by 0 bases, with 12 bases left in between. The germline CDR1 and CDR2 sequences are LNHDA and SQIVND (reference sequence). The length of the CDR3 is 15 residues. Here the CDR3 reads CASSTQGLMNTEAFF. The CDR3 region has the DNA TGTGCCAGTAGTACCCAGGGGCTCATGAACACTGAAGCTTTCTTT.

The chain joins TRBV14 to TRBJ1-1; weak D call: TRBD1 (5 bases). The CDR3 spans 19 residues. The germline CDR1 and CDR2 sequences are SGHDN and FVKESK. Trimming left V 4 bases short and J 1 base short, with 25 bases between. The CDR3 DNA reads TGTGCCAGCAGCCCCTACCTTGGGGACGCGGGCGGGGGGAACACTGAAGCTTTCTTT. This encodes CASSPYLGDAGGGNTEAFF.

CDR3 sequence (DNA): TGTGCCAGCAGCTCCGGGATACCCACAGATACGCAGTATTTT. This translates into CASSSGIPTDTQYF. V usage is TRBV5-6 and J usage is TRBJ2-3; TRBD2 might be the D (5 bases). With 3 bases removed from V and 2 bases from J, the gap between germline ends came to 10 bases. The germline V gene has CDR1 SGHDT and CDR2 YYEEEE. The length of the CDR3 is 14 residues.

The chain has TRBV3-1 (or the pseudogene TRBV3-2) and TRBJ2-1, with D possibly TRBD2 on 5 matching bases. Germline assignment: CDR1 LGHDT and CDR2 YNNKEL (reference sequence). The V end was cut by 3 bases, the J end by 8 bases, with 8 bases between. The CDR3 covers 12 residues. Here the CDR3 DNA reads TGTGCCAGCAGCCAGGCCGGGGATGAGCAGTTCTTC. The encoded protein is CASSQAGDEQFF.

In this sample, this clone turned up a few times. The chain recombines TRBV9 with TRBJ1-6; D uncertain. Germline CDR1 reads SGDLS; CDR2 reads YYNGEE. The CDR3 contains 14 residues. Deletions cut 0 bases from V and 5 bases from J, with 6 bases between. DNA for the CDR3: TGTGCCAGCAGCGTAGTTCCCGATAATTCACCCCTCCACTTT. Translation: CASSVVPDNSPLHF.

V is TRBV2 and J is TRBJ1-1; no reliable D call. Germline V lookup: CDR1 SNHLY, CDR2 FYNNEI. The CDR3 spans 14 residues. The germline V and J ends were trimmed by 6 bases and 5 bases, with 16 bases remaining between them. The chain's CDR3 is CASREAATFTEAFF. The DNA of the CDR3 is TGTGCCAGCAGGGAGGCTGCGACCTTTACTGAAGCTTTCTTT.

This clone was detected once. The CDR3 here is CASTLPGGGPYGYTF. The CDR3 nucleotides read TGTGCCAGCACCCTCCCAGGGGGGGGGCCCTATGGCTACACCTTC. This chain joins TRBV11-3 and TRBJ1-2, with TRBD1 matching 7 bases. The CDR3 runs 15 residues. V lost 7 bases to trimming and J lost 4 bases; unmatched junction nucleotides: 12. CDR1 and CDR2 (germline): SGHNT, YENEEA.

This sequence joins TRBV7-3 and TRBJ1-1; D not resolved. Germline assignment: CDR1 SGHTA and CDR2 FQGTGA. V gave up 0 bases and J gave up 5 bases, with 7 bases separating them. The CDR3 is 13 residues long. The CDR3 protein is CASSLTRETEAFF. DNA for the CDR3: TGTGCCAGCAGCTTAACTCGGGAGACTGAAGCTTTCTTT.

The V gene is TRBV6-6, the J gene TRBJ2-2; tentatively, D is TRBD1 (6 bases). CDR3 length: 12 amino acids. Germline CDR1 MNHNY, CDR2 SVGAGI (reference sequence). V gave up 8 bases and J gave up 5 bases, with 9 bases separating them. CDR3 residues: CASRDTTGELFF. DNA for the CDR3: TGTGCCAGCCGGGACACTACCGGGGAGCTGTTTTTT.

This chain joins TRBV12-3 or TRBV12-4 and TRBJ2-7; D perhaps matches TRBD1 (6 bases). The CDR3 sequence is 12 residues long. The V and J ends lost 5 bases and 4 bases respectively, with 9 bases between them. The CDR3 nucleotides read TGTGCCAGCAGTCCCGACAGGTACGAGCAGTACTTC. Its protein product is CASSPDRYEQYF.

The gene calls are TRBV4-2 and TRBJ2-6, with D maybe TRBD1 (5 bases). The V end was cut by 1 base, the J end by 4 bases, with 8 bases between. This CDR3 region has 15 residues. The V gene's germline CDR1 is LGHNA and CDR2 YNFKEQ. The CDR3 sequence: CASSQVGPGANVLTF. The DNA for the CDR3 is TGTGCCAGCAGCCAAGTGGGGCCCGGGGCCAACGTCCTGACTTTC.

In DNA form, the CDR3 reads TGTGCCAGCAGTTACGGCCCGTCGAGAGGTGAGCAGTTCTTC. The encoded protein is CASSYGPSRGEQFF. The V call is TRBV6-2 or TRBV6-3, the J call TRBJ2-1, with D uncertain. The CDR3 has 14 amino acids. CDR1 is MNHEY and CDR2 is SVGEGT in the germline V gene. V gave up 2 bases and J gave up 9 bases, with 14 bases separating them.

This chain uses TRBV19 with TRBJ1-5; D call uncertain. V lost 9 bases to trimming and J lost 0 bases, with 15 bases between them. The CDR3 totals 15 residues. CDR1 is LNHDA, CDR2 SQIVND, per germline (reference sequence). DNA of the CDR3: TGTGCCAGCAAAGACCGGGGTTATAGCAATCAGCCCCAGCATTTT. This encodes CASKDRGYSNQPQHF.

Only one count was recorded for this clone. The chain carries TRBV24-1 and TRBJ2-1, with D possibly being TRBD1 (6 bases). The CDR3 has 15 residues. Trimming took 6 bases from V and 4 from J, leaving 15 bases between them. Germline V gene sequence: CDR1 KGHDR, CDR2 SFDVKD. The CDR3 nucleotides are TGTGCCACCAGTTTAAAGGGTACAGGGTACAATGAGCAGTTCTTC. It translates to CATSLKGTGYNEQFF.

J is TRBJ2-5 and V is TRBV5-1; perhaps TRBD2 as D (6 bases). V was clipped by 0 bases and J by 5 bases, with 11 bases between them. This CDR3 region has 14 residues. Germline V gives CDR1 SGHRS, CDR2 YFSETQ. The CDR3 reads CASSLGLDLETQYF. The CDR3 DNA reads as TGCGCCAGCAGCTTGGGACTAGATTTGGAGACCCAGTACTTC.

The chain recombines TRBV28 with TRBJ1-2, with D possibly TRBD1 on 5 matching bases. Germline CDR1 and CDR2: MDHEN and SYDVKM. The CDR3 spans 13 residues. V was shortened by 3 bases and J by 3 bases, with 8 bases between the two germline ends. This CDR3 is CASSFGGDYGYTF. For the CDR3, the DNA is TGTGCCAGCAGTTTTGGGGGAGACTATGGCTACACCTTC.

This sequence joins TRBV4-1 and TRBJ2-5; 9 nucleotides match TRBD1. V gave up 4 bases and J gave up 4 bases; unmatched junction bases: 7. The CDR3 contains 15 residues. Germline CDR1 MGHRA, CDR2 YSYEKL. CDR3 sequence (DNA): TGCGCCAGCAGCCTCTCGACAGGGGGGGGAGAGACCCAGTACTTC. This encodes CASSLSTGGGETQYF.

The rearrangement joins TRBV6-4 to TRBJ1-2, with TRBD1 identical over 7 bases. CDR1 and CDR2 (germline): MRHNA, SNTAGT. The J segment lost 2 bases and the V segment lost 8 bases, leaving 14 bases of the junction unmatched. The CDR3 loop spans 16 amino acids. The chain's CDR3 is CASPSVRDSRNYGYTF. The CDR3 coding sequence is TGTGCCAGCCCTTCAGTGAGGGACAGCCGGAACTATGGCTACACCTTC.

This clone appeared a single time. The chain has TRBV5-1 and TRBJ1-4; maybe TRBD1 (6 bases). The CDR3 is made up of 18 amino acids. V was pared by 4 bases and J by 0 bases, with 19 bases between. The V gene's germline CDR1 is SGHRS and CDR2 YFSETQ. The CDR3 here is CASSPWLTGGTTNEKLFF. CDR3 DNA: TGCGCCAGCAGCCCCTGGCTGACAGGCGGTACAACTAATGAAAAACTGTTTTTT.

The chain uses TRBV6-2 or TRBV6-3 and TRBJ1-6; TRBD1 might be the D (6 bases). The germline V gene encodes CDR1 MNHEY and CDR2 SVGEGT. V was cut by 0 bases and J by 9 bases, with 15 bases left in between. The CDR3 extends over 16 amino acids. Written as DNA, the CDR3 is TGTGCCAGCAGTTACTCCCTCGGCAGGGGAAGTTCACCCCTCCACTTT. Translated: CASSYSLGRGSSPLHF.

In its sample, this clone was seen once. The CDR3: CASSQARAGLNSPLHF. In DNA, the CDR3 is TGCGCCAGCAGCCAAGCTAGGGCAGGTTTGAATTCACCCCTCCACTTT. This chain joins TRBV4-1 and TRBJ1-6; no definite D call. Deletions cut 1 base from V and 7 bases from J, with 14 bases between. CDR3 length: 16 residues. Germline V gene data show CDR1 as MGHRA and CDR2 as YSYEKL.

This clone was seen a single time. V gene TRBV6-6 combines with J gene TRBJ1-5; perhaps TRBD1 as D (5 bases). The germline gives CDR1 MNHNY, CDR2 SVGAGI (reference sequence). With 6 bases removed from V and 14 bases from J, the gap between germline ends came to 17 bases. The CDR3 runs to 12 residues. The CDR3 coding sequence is TGTGCCAGCAGAGGCGACAGCCGCCTGGAGCATTTT. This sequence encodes CASRGDSRLEHF.

The CDR3, as DNA: TGTGCCACCAGTGATACGGACCGTTCCGGAAATGAAAAACTGTTTTTT. Residues: CATSDTDRSGNEKLFF. This chain links TRBV24-1 with TRBJ1-4, with no clear D. The CDR3 length is 16 residues. The germline V and J ends were trimmed by 3 bases and 5 bases, with 15 bases remaining between them. Germline assignment: CDR1 KGHDR and CDR2 SFDVKD.

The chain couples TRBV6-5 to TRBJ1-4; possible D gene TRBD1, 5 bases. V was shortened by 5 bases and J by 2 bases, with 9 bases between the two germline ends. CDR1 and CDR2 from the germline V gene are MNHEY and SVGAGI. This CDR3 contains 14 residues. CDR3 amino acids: CASSRGTTNEKLFF. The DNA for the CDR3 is TGTGCCAGCAGTAGAGGGACCACTAATGAAAAACTGTTTTTT.

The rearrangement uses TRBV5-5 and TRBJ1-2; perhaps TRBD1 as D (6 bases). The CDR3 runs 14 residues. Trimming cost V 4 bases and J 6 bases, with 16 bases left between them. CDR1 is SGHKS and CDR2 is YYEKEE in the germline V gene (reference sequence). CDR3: CASSDIKPGDGYTF. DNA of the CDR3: TGTGCCAGCAGCGATATAAAACCAGGGGATGGCTACACCTTC.

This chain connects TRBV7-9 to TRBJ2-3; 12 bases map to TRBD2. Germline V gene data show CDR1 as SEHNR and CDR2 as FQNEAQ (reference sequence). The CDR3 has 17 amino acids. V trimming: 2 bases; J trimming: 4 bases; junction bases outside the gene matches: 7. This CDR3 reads CASSLTSSGGAADTQYF. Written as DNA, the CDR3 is TGTGCCAGCAGCTTAACCTCTAGCGGGGGGGCCGCAGATACGCAGTATTTT.

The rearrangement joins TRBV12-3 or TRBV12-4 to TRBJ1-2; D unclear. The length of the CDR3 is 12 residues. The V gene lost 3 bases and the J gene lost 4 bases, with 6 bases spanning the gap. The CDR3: CASSLSTYGYTF. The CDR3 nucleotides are TGTGCCAGCAGTTTGAGCACCTATGGCTACACCTTC.

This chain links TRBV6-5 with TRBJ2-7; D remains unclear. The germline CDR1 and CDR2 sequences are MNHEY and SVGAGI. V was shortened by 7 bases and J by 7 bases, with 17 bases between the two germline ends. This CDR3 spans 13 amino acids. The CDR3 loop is CASMQPLLGEQYF. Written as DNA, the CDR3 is TGTGCCAGCATGCAACCACTATTGGGGGAGCAGTACTTC.

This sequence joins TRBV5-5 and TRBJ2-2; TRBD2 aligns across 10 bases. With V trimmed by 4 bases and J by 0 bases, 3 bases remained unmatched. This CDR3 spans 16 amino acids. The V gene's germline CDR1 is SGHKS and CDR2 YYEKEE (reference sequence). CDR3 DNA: TGTGCCAGCAGCGCGGGACTAGCGCCGAACACCGGGGAGCTGTTTTTT. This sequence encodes CASSAGLAPNTGELFF. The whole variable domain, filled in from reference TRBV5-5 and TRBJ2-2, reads DAGVTQSPTHLIKTRGQQVTLRCSPISGHKSVSWYQQVLGQGPQFIFQYYEKEERGRGNFPDRFSARQFPNYSSELNVNALLLGDSALYLCASSAGLAPNTGELFFGEGSRLTVL.

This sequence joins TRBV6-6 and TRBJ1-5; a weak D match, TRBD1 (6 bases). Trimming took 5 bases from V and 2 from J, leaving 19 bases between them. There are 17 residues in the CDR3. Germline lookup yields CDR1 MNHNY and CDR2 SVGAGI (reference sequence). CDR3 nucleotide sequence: TGTGCCAGCAGTCTTTCTCAGTGGGGGGCCGGCAATCAGCCCCAGCATTTT. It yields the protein CASSLSQWGAGNQPQHF.